The clone carrying this T cell receptor beta chain was seen repeatedly, ten times or more. Its antigen is undetermined. This record belongs to a study of T-cell reconstitution after alpha-beta-depleted transplantation in children. Whole-study results and caveats: Some patients' high day-60 TCRbeta diversity was attributed to recipient cells surviving conditioning. One year after transplant, T-cell counts and diversity came mostly from newly produced T cells. Expanded graft clones, several hundred of them, were reportedly the source of alpha-beta T cells about two months after transplant.

This CDR3 comprises 13 residues. Trimming cost V 3 bases and J 0 bases, with 8 bases left between them. Germline V gives CDR1 DFQATT, CDR2 SNEGSKA (reference sequence). Unique molecular identifiers tagged the TCRbeta library. One entry per CDR3 protein, called by TCRdb with MiXCR from the PCR reads. The repertoire includes hundreds of thousands of distinct CDR3 sequences, roughly a tenth of them detected once, and less than 9% sits in the top ten. The sequence was collected from a boy under two years old with acute myeloid leukemia, due to receive a stem cell transplant. Specimen: PBMCs, collected before TCRalphabeta/CD19-depleted stem cell transplant. This chain links TRBV20-1 with TRBJ1-2; no definite D call. The CDR3 region has the DNA TGCAGTGCTAGGGACGTCCCTAACTATGGCTACACCTTC. The encoded protein is CSARDVPNYGYTF.